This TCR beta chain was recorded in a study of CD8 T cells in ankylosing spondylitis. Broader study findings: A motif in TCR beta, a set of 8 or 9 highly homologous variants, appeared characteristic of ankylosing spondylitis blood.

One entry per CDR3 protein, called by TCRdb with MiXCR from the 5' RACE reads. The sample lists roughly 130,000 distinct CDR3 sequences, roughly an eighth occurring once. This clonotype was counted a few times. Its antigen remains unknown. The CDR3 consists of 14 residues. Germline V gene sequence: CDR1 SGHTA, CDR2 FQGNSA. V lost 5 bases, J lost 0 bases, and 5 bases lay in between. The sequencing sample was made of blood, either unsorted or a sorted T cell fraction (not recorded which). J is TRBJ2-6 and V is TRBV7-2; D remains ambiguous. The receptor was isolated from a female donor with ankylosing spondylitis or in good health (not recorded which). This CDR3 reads CASSPDSGANVLTF. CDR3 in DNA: TGTGCCAGCAGCCCCGACTCTGGGGCCAACGTCCTGACTTTC.